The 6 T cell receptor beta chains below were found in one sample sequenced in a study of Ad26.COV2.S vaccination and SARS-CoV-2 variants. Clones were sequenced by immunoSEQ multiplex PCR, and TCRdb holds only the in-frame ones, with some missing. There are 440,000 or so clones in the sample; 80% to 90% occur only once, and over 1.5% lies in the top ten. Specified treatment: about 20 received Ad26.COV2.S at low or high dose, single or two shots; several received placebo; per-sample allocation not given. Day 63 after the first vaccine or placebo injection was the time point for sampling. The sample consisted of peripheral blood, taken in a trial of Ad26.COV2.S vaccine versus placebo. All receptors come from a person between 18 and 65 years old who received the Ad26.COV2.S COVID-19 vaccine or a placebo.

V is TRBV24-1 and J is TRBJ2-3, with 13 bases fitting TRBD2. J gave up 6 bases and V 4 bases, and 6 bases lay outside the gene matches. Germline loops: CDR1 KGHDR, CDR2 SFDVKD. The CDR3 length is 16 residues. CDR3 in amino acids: CATSDPGLAGLDTQYF. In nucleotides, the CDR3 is TGTGCCACCAGTGACCCGGGACTAGCGGGACTGGATACGCAGTATTTT.

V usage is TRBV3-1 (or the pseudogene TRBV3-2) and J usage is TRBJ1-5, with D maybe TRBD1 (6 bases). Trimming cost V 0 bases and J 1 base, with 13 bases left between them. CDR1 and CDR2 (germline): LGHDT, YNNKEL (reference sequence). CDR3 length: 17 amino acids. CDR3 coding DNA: TGTGCCAGCAGCCAAGATAGGGGGGGCGCCAGCAATCAGCCCCAGCATTTT. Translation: CASSQDRGGASNQPQHF.

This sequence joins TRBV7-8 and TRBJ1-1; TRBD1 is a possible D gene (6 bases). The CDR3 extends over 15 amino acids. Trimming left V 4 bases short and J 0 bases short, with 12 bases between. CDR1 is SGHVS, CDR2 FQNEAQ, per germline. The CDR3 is CASSSSTGLNTEAFF. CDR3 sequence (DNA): TGTGCCAGCAGCTCTTCAACAGGGCTGAACACTGAAGCTTTCTTT.

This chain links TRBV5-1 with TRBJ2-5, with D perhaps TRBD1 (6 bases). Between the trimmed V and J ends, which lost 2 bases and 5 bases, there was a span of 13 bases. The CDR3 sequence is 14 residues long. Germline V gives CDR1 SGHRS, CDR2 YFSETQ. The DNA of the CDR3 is TGCGCCAGCAGCTTAGGGGGACCGGGGGAGACCCAGTACTTC. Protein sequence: CASSLGGPGETQYF.

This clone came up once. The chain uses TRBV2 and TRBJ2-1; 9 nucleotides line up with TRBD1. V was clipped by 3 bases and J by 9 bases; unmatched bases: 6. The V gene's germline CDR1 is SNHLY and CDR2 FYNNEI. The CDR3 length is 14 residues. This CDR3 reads CASSEEQGAIEQFF. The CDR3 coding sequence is TGTGCCAGCAGTGAGGAACAGGGGGCGATTGAGCAGTTCTTC. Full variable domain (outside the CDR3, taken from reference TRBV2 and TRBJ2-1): EPEVTQTPSHQVTQMGQEVILRCVPISNHLYFYWYRQILGQKVEFLVSFYNNEISEKSEIFDDQFSVERPDGSNFTLKIRSTKLEDSAMYFCASSEEQGAIEQFFGPGTRLTVL.

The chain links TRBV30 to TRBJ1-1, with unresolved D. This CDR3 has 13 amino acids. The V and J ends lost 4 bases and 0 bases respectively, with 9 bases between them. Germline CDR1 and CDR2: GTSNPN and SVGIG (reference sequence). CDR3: CAWTGYMNTEAFF. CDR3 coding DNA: TGTGCCTGGACCGGATACATGAACACTGAAGCTTTCTTT.